Listed below are T cell receptor beta chains from one sample, sequenced in a study of blood T cell repertoires in COVID-19. Sequencing was performed with immunoSEQ multiplex PCR; in TCRdb, only in-frame clones are kept and a portion is missing. The sample lists a few hundred thousand clones; approximately 90% were seen once. The sequencing sample was made of PBMCs or T cells enriched from blood (not recorded which). The receptors shown here come from a woman aged 60-70 years in a cohort exposed to, infected with or recovered from COVID-19 (not recorded which). The CDR3 runs from the conserved cysteine through the conserved F or W. The order of the fields is V gene, D gene, clone size, J gene, CDR3 protein, CDR3 DNA. The D gene is left open where the match is weak. Expanded clones are given a class, and other clones once, few, many or no size at all.

V: TRBV27
D: TRBD1
size: NA
J: TRBJ2-7
CDR3: CARLIRTGGVSYEQYF
DNA: TGTGCCAGACTTATTCGGACAGGGGGAGTTTCCTACGAGCAGTACTTC

V: TRBV6-5
D: TRBD1
size: NA
J: TRBJ1-2
CDR3: CASSRGDSYGYTF
DNA: TGTGCCAGCAGCCGAGGGGACAGTTATGGCTACACCTTC

V: TRBV27
D: TRBD2
size: NA
J: TRBJ2-1
CDR3: CASVGGGYNEQFF
DNA: TGTGCCAGTGTAGGCGGGGGGTACAATGAGCAGTTCTTC

V: TRBV5-8
D: TRBD1
size: NA
J: TRBJ1-2
CDR3: CASSLLGTGANYGYTF
DNA: TGTGCCAGCAGCTTGTTGGGGACAGGGGCAAACTATGGCTACACCTTC

V: TRBV7-3
D: TRBD2
size: NA
J: TRBJ2-1
CDR3: CASSFSGGSYNEQFF
DNA: TGTGCCAGCAGCTTTAGCGGGGGGTCCTACAATGAGCAGTTCTTC

V: TRBV7-2
D: NA
size: NA
J: TRBJ1-1
CDR3: CASSTYRRAEAFF
DNA: TGTGCCAGCAGCACATACCGGCGGGCTGAAGCTTTCTTT

V: TRBV9
D: TRBD1
size: NA
J: TRBJ1-4
CDR3: CASSARAGTGQEKLFF
DNA: TGTGCCAGCAGTGCCCGAGCCGGGACAGGGCAGGAAAAACTGTTTTTT

V: TRBV28
D: NA
size: NA
J: TRBJ1-6
CDR3: CASSLPGQLGSPLHF
DNA: TGTGCCAGCAGTTTACCCGGACAGTTAGGTTCACCCCTCCACTTT

V: TRBV5-1
D: TRBD2
size: NA
J: TRBJ2-3
CDR3: CASSPRSGRASDTQYF
DNA: TGCGCCAGCAGCCCGAGGAGCGGGAGGGCCTCGGATACGCAGTATTTT

V: TRBV4-1
D: NA
size: NA
J: TRBJ2-3
CDR3: CASSPGPGGYREIFTDTQYF
DNA: TGCGCCAGCAGCCCCGGTCCCGGGGGGTACAGGGAAATATTCACAGATACGCAGTATTTT

V: TRBV7-9
D: TRBD1
size: NA
J: TRBJ1-2
CDR3: CASSSRDRPVYGYTF
DNA: TGTGCCAGCAGCTCCCGGGACAGGCCTGTTTATGGCTACACCTTC

V: TRBV7-7
D: TRBD1
size: NA
J: TRBJ1-2
CDR3: CASSLVWDRGSYGYTF
DNA: TGTGCTAGCAGCTTAGTTTGGGACAGGGGAAGCTATGGCTACACCTTC

V: TRBV28
D: NA
size: NA
J: TRBJ2-4
CDR3: CASSLGGIKNIQYF
DNA: TGTGCCAGCAGTTTAGGGGGGATCAAAAACATTCAGTACTTC

V: TRBV20-1
D: NA
size: few
J: TRBJ1-2
CDR3: CSARVLGGYTF
DNA: TGCAGTGCCCGGGTTTTGGGTGGCTACACCTTC

V: TRBV10-3
D: TRBD1
size: NA
J: TRBJ2-7
CDR3: CAISEGFRPGQGVSYEQYF
DNA: TGTGCCATCAGTGAGGGGTTTCGGCCGGGACAGGGGGTATCCTACGAGCAGTACTTC

V: TRBV15
D: NA
size: NA
J: TRBJ2-7
CDR3: CATSGNTGTYHEQYF
DNA: TGTGCCACCAGCGGCAATACCGGGACATACCACGAGCAGTACTTC

V: TRBV9
D: TRBD1
size: NA
J: TRBJ2-1
CDR3: CASSVGQGATYNEQFF
DNA: TGTGCCAGCAGCGTAGGCCAGGGGGCGACCTACAATGAGCAGTTCTTC

V: TRBV18
D: NA
size: NA
J: TRBJ1-6
CDR3: CASSPQKNRDSPLHF
DNA: TGTGCCAGCTCACCCCAGAAAAACAGAGATTCACCCCTCCACTTT

V: TRBV28
D: NA
size: few
J: TRBJ1-2
CDR3: CASSSVSWSGYTF
DNA: TGTGCCAGCAGTTCCGTGAGTTGGAGTGGCTACACCTTC

V: TRBV30
D: NA
size: NA
J: TRBJ1-5
CDR3: CAWSVRAGNQPQHF
DNA: TGTGCCTGGAGTGTAAGGGCAGGGAATCAGCCCCAGCATTTT

V: TRBV28
D: NA
size: NA
J: TRBJ2-7
CDR3: CASSLPSPYEQYF
DNA: TGTGCCAGCAGTTTACCTAGCCCCTACGAGCAGTACTTC

V: TRBV14
D: NA
size: NA
J: TRBJ2-2
CDR3: CASRPSANTGELFF
DNA: TGTGCCAGCAGGCCCAGCGCGAACACCGGGGAGCTGTTTTTT

V: TRBV2
D: TRBD1
size: NA
J: TRBJ1-6
CDR3: CASSGQGSNSPLHF
DNA: TGTGCCAGCAGTGGACAGGGATCAAATTCACCCCTCCACTTT

V: TRBV28
D: TRBD1
size: NA
J: TRBJ1-2
CDR3: CASIGTGWQSGYTF
DNA: TGTGCCAGCATCGGGACAGGGTGGCAGTCTGGCTACACCTTC

V: TRBV10-1
D: NA
size: NA
J: TRBJ1-2
CDR3: CASSVPKEDGANYGYTF
DNA: TGCGCCAGCAGTGTACCTAAGGAGGATGGGGCTAACTATGGCTACACCTTC

V: TRBV7-3
D: TRBD2
size: NA
J: TRBJ2-1
CDR3: CASSRSGNNEQFF
DNA: TGTGCCAGCAGCCGGAGCGGGAACAATGAGCAGTTCTTC

V: TRBV5-1
D: TRBD1
size: NA
J: TRBJ1-1
CDR3: CATARQGGTKDTEAFF
DNA: TGCGCCACCGCCCGACAGGGTGGAACTAAGGACACTGAAGCTTTCTTT

V: TRBV28
D: TRBD1
size: NA
J: TRBJ1-2
CDR3: CASSYRGQRRELYGYTF
DNA: TGTGCCAGCAGTTACAGGGGACAGCGACGGGAGCTCTATGGCTACACCTTC

V: TRBV28
D: TRBD2
size: NA
J: TRBJ2-4
CDR3: CASSPRTSGRAIAKNIQYF
DNA: TGTGCCAGCAGTCCTCGGACTAGCGGGAGGGCCATTGCCAAAAACATTCAGTACTTC

V: TRBV2
D: NA
size: NA
J: TRBJ1-4
CDR3: CASTTVPGELGEKLFF
DNA: TGTGCCAGCACAACAGTACCAGGGGAATTGGGAGAAAAACTGTTTTTT

V: TRBV4-3
D: TRBD1
size: NA
J: TRBJ2-2
CDR3: CASSLRQGKNTGELFF
DNA: TGCGCCAGCAGCTTACGACAGGGGAAAAACACCGGGGAGCTGTTTTTT

V: TRBV28
D: NA
size: NA
J: TRBJ1-1
CDR3: CASSIGLLGAFF
DNA: TGTGCCAGCAGTATTGGACTACTGGGAGCTTTCTTT

V: TRBV10-3
D: TRBD1
size: NA
J: TRBJ1-6
CDR3: CAISGQGHSPLHF
DNA: TGTGCCATCAGTGGACAGGGTCACTCACCCCTCCACTTT

V: TRBV6-5
D: TRBD2
size: NA
J: TRBJ2-7
CDR3: CASSTVAGQPYEQYF
DNA: TGTGCCAGCAGTACCGTAGCGGGCCAACCCTACGAGCAGTACTTC

V: TRBV25-1
D: NA
size: few
J: TRBJ2-5
CDR3: CASRGHQETQYF
DNA: TGTGCCAGCAGGGGACATCAAGAGACCCAGTACTTC

V: TRBV27
D: NA
size: NA
J: TRBJ2-2
CDR3: CASTPMTSNTGELFF
DNA: TGTGCCAGCACCCCGATGACTTCGAACACCGGGGAGCTGTTTTTT

V: TRBV5-4
D: NA
size: NA
J: TRBJ1-5
CDR3: CASSLEGGDQPQHF
DNA: TGTGCCAGCAGCTTGGAAGGGGGAGATCAGCCCCAGCATTTT

V: TRBV10-2
D: NA
size: NA
J: TRBJ2-1
CDR3: CASSESGSREFF
DNA: TGCGCCAGCAGTGAGTCGGGCAGTAGAGAGTTCTTC

V: TRBV18
D: NA
size: NA
J: TRBJ1-2
CDR3: CASSPSAGRYGYTF
DNA: TGTGCCAGCTCACCCTCGGCAGGGCGCTATGGCTACACCTTC

V: TRBV13
D: TRBD1
size: NA
J: TRBJ1-2
CDR3: CASSPGDRGLYGYTF
DNA: TGTGCCAGCAGCCCGGGGGACAGGGGCCTCTATGGCTACACCTTC

V: TRBV28
D: TRBD1
size: NA
J: TRBJ2-2
CDR3: CASSAGGAKTGELFF
DNA: TGTGCCAGCAGCGCAGGGGGCGCCAAGACCGGGGAGCTGTTTTTT

V: TRBV10-3
D: NA
size: NA
J: TRBJ2-1
CDR3: CAISEYGLNNEQFF
DNA: TGTGCCATCAGTGAGTATGGCCTGAACAATGAGCAGTTCTTC

V: TRBV28
D: NA
size: NA
J: TRBJ1-2
CDR3: CASSLGLRGGRQGGYTF
DNA: TGTGCCAGCAGTTTGGGGCTTCGGGGGGGGCGCCAGGGTGGCTACACCTTC

V: TRBV18
D: TRBD1
size: NA
J: TRBJ2-7
CDR3: CASSPITGTGTHEQYF
DNA: TGTGCCAGCTCACCAATAACCGGGACAGGGACACACGAGCAGTACTTC

V: TRBV7-2
D: NA
size: NA
J: TRBJ2-3
CDR3: CASSLGRRGTDTQYF
DNA: TGTGCCAGCAGCTTAGGGAGACGAGGAACAGATACGCAGTATTTT